The next 15 T cell receptor beta chains were all read from a single sample in a study of radiation and T cells in renal cell carcinoma. Only in-frame clones appear in the TCRdb table, and some are missing; sequencing was by immunoSEQ multiplex PCR. The profile shows some 120,000 clones, roughly 77% of them singletons. Noted time point: blood 2 weeks post-SBRT. The treatment was: 15 Gy SBRT to primary tumor, nephrectomy 4 weeks later. Sequencing was performed on blood, taken from a patient whose treatment included radiotherapy and nephrectomy. Receptor source: a woman aged 60-75 years with renal cell carcinoma.

This clone appeared a single time. This chain links TRBV7-9 with TRBJ1-1, with a tentative D call TRBD1 (5 bases). Germline V CDR1 and CDR2: SEHNR, FQNEAQ (reference sequence). This CDR3 contains 13 residues. With 7 bases removed from V and 1 base from J, the gap between germline ends came to 10 bases. In DNA form, the CDR3 reads TGTGCCAGCAACAGAGACAGGAACACTGAAGCTTTCTTT. Protein: CASNRDRNTEAFF.

The chain recombines TRBV2 with TRBJ1-1; D is undetermined. Germline loops: CDR1 SNHLY, CDR2 FYNNEI. The CDR3 extends over 12 amino acids. V was shortened by 4 bases and J by 6 bases, with 9 bases between the two germline ends. CDR3 DNA: TGTGCCAGCAGTGTGGCAGGTTCTGAAGCTTTCTTT. Translation gives CASSVAGSEAFF.

This clone was detected a few times. The genes are TRBV2 and TRBJ1-2; D is uncertain. Between the trimmed V and J ends, which lost 9 bases and 2 bases, there was a span of 7 bases. Germline V lookup: CDR1 SNHLY, CDR2 FYNNEI. CDR3 length: 11 residues. The CDR3 sequence: CASADNYGYTF. The CDR3 region has the DNA TGTGCCAGTGCAGACAACTATGGCTACACCTTC.

This rearrangement joins TRBV29-1 to TRBJ2-7, with TRBD2 matching 9 bases. Germline trimming cut 6 bases from V and 0 bases from J; bases unmatched to any gene: 3. This CDR3 comprises 13 residues. Per germline, CDR1 SQVTM and CDR2 ANQGSEA. This CDR3 is CSVASGDSYEQYF. CDR3 coding DNA: TGCAGCGTAGCTAGCGGGGACTCCTACGAGCAGTACTTC.

The chain combines TRBV10-3 with TRBJ1-5; D perhaps matches TRBD1 (6 bases). From germline, CDR1 is ENHRY and CDR2 SYGVKD. The CDR3 has 16 residues. V lost 1 base, J lost 2 bases, and 12 bases lay in between. Written as DNA, the CDR3 is TGTGCCATCAGTGAGTTGAGGGGGGCTGGCAATCAGCCCCAGCATTTT. Protein: CAISELRGAGNQPQHF.

The gene calls are TRBV14 and TRBJ1-4; D unclear. The V gene's germline CDR1 is SGHDN and CDR2 FVKESK. V lost 0 bases, J lost 4 bases, and 9 bases lay in between. This CDR3 comprises 15 residues. The CDR3 region is CASSQDSRRNEKLFF. For the CDR3, the DNA is TGTGCCAGCAGCCAAGATTCGAGGCGTAATGAAAAACTGTTTTTT.

The rearrangement links TRBV5-1 to TRBJ1-5; the D gene is possibly TRBD1 (6 bases). Trimming cost V 4 bases and J 6 bases, with 14 bases left between them. Per the germline V gene, CDR1 is SGHRS and CDR2 is YFSETQ. The CDR3 covers 14 residues. The CDR3 spells CASSPQGGVQPQHF. DNA of the CDR3: TGCGCCAGCAGCCCACAGGGTGGTGTTCAGCCCCAGCATTTT. The complete variable domain, with remaining parts taken from reference TRBV5-1 and TRBJ1-5, reads KAGVTQTPRYLIKTRGQQVTLSCSPISGHRSVSWYQQTPGQGLQFLFEYFSETQRNKGNFPGRFSGRQFSNSRSEMNVSTLELGDSALYLCASSPQGGVQPQHFGDGTRLSIL.

In the case of this clone: Other nucleotide sequences from this sample produce the same CDR3. The chain links TRBV9 to TRBJ1-2, with D maybe TRBD1 (6 bases). CDR3 length: 15 residues. From germline, CDR1 is SGDLS and CDR2 YYNGEE. The V gene lost 0 bases and the J gene lost 0 bases, with 9 bases spanning the gap. CDR3 nucleotides: TGTGCCAGCAGCGTAGCGCCAGGGGCTAACTATGGCTACACCTTC. Translating it yields CASSVAPGANYGYTF.

Comments on this clone: The sample carries other DNA sequences with the same CDR3. The chain carries TRBV5-1 and TRBJ1-2, with D possibly TRBD1 on 5 matching bases. Germline assignment: CDR1 SGHRS and CDR2 YFSETQ. Trimming shortened V by 0 bases and J by 8 bases, and 17 bases separated the two germline ends. The CDR3 length is 15 residues. CDR3 in DNA: TGCGCCAGCAGCTTGGACAGACCTCAGGGCTACGGCTACACCTTC. The encoded protein is CASSLDRPQGYGYTF.

The chain has TRBV5-6 and TRBJ2-7; no firm D call. CDR3 length: 13 residues. Trimming took 0 bases from V and 3 from J, leaving 7 bases between them. CDR1 and CDR2 from the germline V gene are SGHDT and YYEEEE. The CDR3 DNA reads as TGTGCCAGCAGCTTGGGGTCTGTCTACGAGCAGTACTTC. Its translation is CASSLGSVYEQYF.

V gene TRBV5-6 combines with J gene TRBJ2-7, with D hard to call. The germline CDR1 and CDR2 sequences are SGHDT and YYEEEE. The CDR3 runs 11 residues. Trimming took 3 bases from V and 0 from J, leaving 1 base between them. CDR3 in DNA: TGTGCCAGCAGCTCCTCCTACGAGCAGTACTTC. The encoded protein is CASSSSYEQYF.

The J gene is TRBJ2-7, the V gene TRBV4-3; TRBD1 aligns across 8 bases. The junction had 6 bases not matched to a gene; V was cut back by 0 bases and J by 5 bases. This CDR3 is 15 amino acids long. The germline CDR1 and CDR2 sequences are LGHNA and YSLEER. The CDR3, as DNA: TGCGCCAGCAGCCAAGATCTTCCAGGGGGCGACGAGCAGTACTTC. It encodes CASSQDLPGGDEQYF.

Sample share makes this clone medium-sized. V is TRBV27 and J is TRBJ2-2; D may be TRBD2 (5 bases). Trimming took 3 bases from V and 4 from J, leaving 21 bases between them. The germline gives CDR1 MNHEY, CDR2 SMNVEV (reference sequence). This CDR3 is built from 18 residues. DNA of the CDR3: TGTGCCAGCAGTTTCGGTGTAGGGAGACGGTTGGGCACCGGGGAGCTGTTTTTT. It encodes CASSFGVGRRLGTGELFF.

The chain recombines TRBV28 with TRBJ1-2, with D perhaps TRBD1 (6 bases). Germline assignment: CDR1 MDHEN and CDR2 SYDVKM. This CDR3 is built from 15 residues. V was trimmed by 1 base and J by 5 bases, leaving 14 bases between them. This CDR3 is CASSLSGDPVYGYTF. Written as DNA, the CDR3 is TGTGCCAGCAGTTTATCAGGGGACCCCGTTTATGGCTACACCTTC.

This clone has only a few counts. The chain uses TRBV29-1 and TRBJ1-2, with D unresolved. This CDR3 has 11 residues. Germline-derived CDR1 and CDR2 are SQVTM and ANQGSEA. The V end lost 4 bases, the J end lost 3 bases, and 6 bases lay between the germline ends. DNA of the CDR3: TGCAGCGTTGGGGGAGACTATGGCTACACCTTC. It specifies CSVGGDYGYTF. Filled out from reference TRBV29-1 and TRBJ1-2, the complete variable domain reads SAVISQKPSRDICQRGTSLTIQCQVDSQVTMMFWYRQQPGQSLTLIATANQGSEATYESGFVIDKFPISRPNLTFSTLTVSNMSPEDSSIYLCSVGGDYGYTFGSGTRLTVV.